This TCR beta chain was captured in a study of blood T cell repertoires in COVID-19. The assay was immunoSEQ multiplex PCR, and TCRdb's table has in-frame clones only and misses some. Here the sample spans some 340,000 clones, around 83% being singletons. The V and J ends lost 3 bases and 4 bases respectively, with 8 bases between them. Germline assignment: CDR1 SGHTA and CDR2 FQGTGA. This CDR3 region has 13 residues. This sequence originates from a woman in her fifties or sixties who had recovered from COVID-19. The chain uses TRBV7-3 and TRBJ2-3; D might be TRBD2 (6 bases). Material: PBMCs or T cells enriched from blood (not recorded which). CDR3 nucleotide sequence: TGTGCCAGCAGCTTTGGGGAGGCAGATACGCAGTATTTT. It is translated as CASSFGEADTQYF.